This T cell receptor (beta chain) was sequenced during a study of T cell responses to AZD1222 COVID-19 vaccine. The protocol was immunoSEQ multiplex PCR, while the TCRdb copy is restricted to in-frame clones and leaves out a portion. The table lists around 78,000 clones, 90% of them singletons, with 3% to 3.5% in the top ten. This clone was observed a single time. The target antigen is unknown. Findings and caveats of the study: Donors were largely white British and mainly female; clonal diversity was possibly underestimated.

The sequence derives from an adult who received the AZD1222 COVID-19 vaccine. Source: peripheral blood, taken 28 days after the second AZD1222 dose.

The CDR3 spells CASREGGYTF. CDR3 sequence (DNA): TGTGCCAGTAGGGAGGGTGGCTACACCTTC. The chain couples TRBV19 to TRBJ1-2; D call uncertain. This CDR3 contains 10 residues. Germline CDR1 is LNHDA and CDR2 is SQIVND (reference sequence). Between the trimmed V and J ends, which lost 6 bases and 7 bases, there was a span of 6 bases.